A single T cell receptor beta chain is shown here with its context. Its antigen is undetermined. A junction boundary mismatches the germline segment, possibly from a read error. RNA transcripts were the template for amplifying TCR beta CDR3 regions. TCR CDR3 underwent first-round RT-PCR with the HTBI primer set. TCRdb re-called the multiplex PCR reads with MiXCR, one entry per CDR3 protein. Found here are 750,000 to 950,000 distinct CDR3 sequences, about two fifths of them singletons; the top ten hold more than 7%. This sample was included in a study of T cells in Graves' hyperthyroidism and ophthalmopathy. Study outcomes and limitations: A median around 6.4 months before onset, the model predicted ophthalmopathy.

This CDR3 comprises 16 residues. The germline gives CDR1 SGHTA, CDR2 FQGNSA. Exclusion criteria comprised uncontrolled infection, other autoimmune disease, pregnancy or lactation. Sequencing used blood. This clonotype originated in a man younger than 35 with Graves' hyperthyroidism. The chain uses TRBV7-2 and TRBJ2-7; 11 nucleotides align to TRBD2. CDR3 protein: CASSPMLAGGSYEQYF. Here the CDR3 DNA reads TGCGCCAGCAGCCCAATGCTAGCGGGAGGCTCCTACGAGCAGTACTTC. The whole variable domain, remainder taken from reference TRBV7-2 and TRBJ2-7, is GAGVSQSPSNKVTEKGKDVELRCDPISGHTALYWYRQSLGQGLEFLIYFQGNSAPDKSGLPSDRFSAERTGGSVSTLTIQRTQQEDSAVYLCASSPMLAGGSYEQYFGPGTRLTVT.